The 32 T cell receptor beta chains in this list originate from one sample, sequenced in a study of immune evolution from preneoplasia to lung adenocarcinoma. Produced via immunoSEQ multiplex PCR; TCRdb's table is partial and in-frame only. The profile shows some 2,500 clones, under 90% of them singletons. Material for sequencing was FFPE adjacent normal lung tissue. These receptors came from a person of 80 years or more with lung adenocarcinoma.

The chain has TRBV19 and TRBJ1-3; D remains ambiguous. Looked up from germline, CDR1 is LNHDA and CDR2 is SQIVND (reference sequence). The V end lost 7 bases, the J end lost 0 bases, and 16 bases lay between the germline ends. The CDR3 loop spans 16 amino acids. CDR3 amino acids: CASTPEAGHSGNTIYF. The CDR3 nucleotides read TGTGCCAGTACCCCAGAGGCAGGCCACTCTGGAAACACCATATATTTT.

This clone was detected once. This chain connects TRBV7-9 to TRBJ2-2, with TRBD2 as a possible D gene (5 bases). CDR3 size: 15 residues. Germline V gene lookup returns CDR1 SEHNR and CDR2 FQNEAQ (reference sequence). Trimming pared 3 bases from V and 1 base from J, leaving 9 bases between. This CDR3 is CASSLTGMNTGELFF. For the CDR3, the DNA is TGTGCCAGCAGCTTGACGGGGATGAACACCGGGGAGCTGTTTTTT.

The chain carries TRBV2 and TRBJ2-7; 7 bases line up with TRBD2. The germline CDR1 and CDR2 sequences are SNHLY and FYNNEI. The CDR3 is made up of 13 amino acids. The trim removed 6 bases at V and 6 bases at J, leaving 8 bases unmatched. The DNA for the CDR3 is TGTGCCAGCAGGTCGGGAGGACCAAGCGAGCAGTACTTC. Translated: CASRSGGPSEQYF.

This sequence joins TRBV6-6 and TRBJ2-2; a possible D gene is TRBD2 (5 bases). The CDR3 has 15 residues. The V and J ends lost 6 bases and 4 bases respectively, with 15 bases between them. Germline V gene lookup returns CDR1 MNHNY and CDR2 SVGAGI (reference sequence). CDR3 DNA sequence: TGTGCCAGCAGAACTAATCGTGCGGGCACCGGGGAGCTGTTTTTT. It translates to CASRTNRAGTGELFF.

This chain links TRBV4-2 with TRBJ2-3; no firm D call. The CDR3 is 12 residues long. Germline V CDR1 and CDR2: LGHNA, YNFKEQ. V dropped 3 bases and J dropped 4 bases, with 5 bases sitting between them. CDR3 in DNA: TGTGCCAGCAGCCATCAGGCAGATACGCAGTATTTT. It is translated as CASSHQADTQYF.

The chain is built from TRBV5-1 and TRBJ2-3; no clear D. Looked up from germline, CDR1 is SGHRS and CDR2 is YFSETQ. The CDR3 runs to 13 residues. V lost 5 bases and J lost 3, with 10 bases in between. The CDR3 coding sequence is TGCGCCAGCAGTTCCCCTGGGACAGATACGCAGTATTTT. This translates into CASSSPGTDTQYF.

This chain uses TRBV6-1 with TRBJ2-1; TRBD2 matches at 9 bases. V was clipped by 2 bases and J by 7 bases; unmatched bases: 18. Germline CDR1 is MNHNS and CDR2 is SASEGT. This CDR3 has 19 amino acids. CDR3: CASSELREAPGSGRNEQFF. The CDR3 DNA reads TGTGCCAGCAGTGAATTGAGAGAGGCTCCTGGTAGCGGGAGAAATGAGCAGTTCTTC.

The V call is TRBV7-2, the J call TRBJ2-7; no clear D. CDR1 is SGHTA, CDR2 FQGNSA, per germline. Trimming took 4 bases from V and 3 from J, leaving 10 bases between them. CDR3 length equals 13 residues. The CDR3 loop is CASSSSPLYEQYF. The DNA of the CDR3 is TGTGCCAGCAGCTCGAGTCCCCTCTACGAGCAGTACTTC.

The V call is TRBV2, the J call TRBJ1-2, with D perhaps TRBD1 (6 bases). Between the trimmed V and J ends, which lost 3 bases and 2 bases, there was a span of 10 bases. The CDR3 runs to 14 residues. CDR1 and CDR2 (germline): SNHLY, FYNNEI. The CDR3 is CASSEQGYNYGYTF. CDR3 nucleotides: TGTGCCAGCAGTGAGCAGGGGTACAACTATGGCTACACCTTC. Variable domain in full (rest from reference TRBV2 and TRBJ1-2): EPEVTQTPSHQVTQMGQEVILRCVPISNHLYFYWYRQILGQKVEFLVSFYNNEISEKSEIFDDQFSVERPDGSNFTLKIRSTKLEDSAMYFCASSEQGYNYGYTFGSGTRLTVV.

This chain connects TRBV21-1 to TRBJ2-1; no check of the table's D call, TRBD2, against the DNA was made. TRBV21-1 is noted as a pseudogene. This CDR3 is built from 20 residues. CDR3 nucleotides: TGTGCCAGCAGCAAAGATTCGCCGGAGCCCTCGGGGAGTTCCTACAATGAGCAGTTCTTC. This gives the protein CASSKDSPEPSGSSYNEQFF.

The chain employs TRBV10-3 and TRBJ2-3; D remains unclear. CDR1 is ENHRY and CDR2 is SYGVKD in the germline V gene. This CDR3 has 14 amino acids. Between the trimmed V and J ends, which lost 2 bases and 2 bases, there was a span of 8 bases. The CDR3 nucleotides are TGTGCCATCAGTGAGCGGGCGAACACAGATACGCAGTATTTT. The encoded protein is CAISERANTDTQYF.

The rearrangement joins TRBV5-6 to TRBJ1-2, with D uncertain. Germline assignment: CDR1 SGHDT and CDR2 YYEEEE. The V and J ends lost 0 bases and 2 bases respectively, with 8 bases between them. CDR3 length: 14 residues. The CDR3 protein is CASSLVGQNYGYTF. The CDR3 bases are TGTGCCAGCAGCTTGGTAGGCCAAAACTATGGCTACACCTTC. The complete variable domain, with remaining parts taken from reference TRBV5-6 and TRBJ1-2, reads DAGVTQSPTHLIKTRGQQVTLRCSPKSGHDTVSWYQQALGQGPQFIFQYYEEEERQRGNFPDRFSGHQFPNYSSELNVNALLLGDSALYLCASSLVGQNYGYTFGSGTRLTVV.

This clone was recorded once. V and J are TRBV14 and TRBJ2-5; the D gene could be TRBD1 or TRBD2 (6 bases each). The germline V gene has CDR1 SGHDN and CDR2 FVKESK. V lost 1 base and J lost 5, with 17 bases in between. The CDR3 totals 16 residues. This chain's CDR3 is CASSQVEGGVRETQYF. In DNA, the CDR3 is TGTGCCAGCAGCCAAGTTGAGGGGGGAGTTCGGGAGACCCAGTACTTC.

Only a few counts were recorded for this clone. V and J are TRBV7-9 and TRBJ2-1; D perhaps matches TRBD1 (7 bases). Germline V lookup: CDR1 SEHNR, CDR2 FQNEAQ (reference sequence). The V and J ends lost 4 bases and 8 bases respectively, with 12 bases between them. This CDR3 comprises 13 residues. The CDR3 sequence is CASSYLRGDEQFF. The DNA of the CDR3 is TGTGCCAGCAGCTACCTCAGGGGGGATGAGCAGTTCTTC.

In DNA form, the CDR3 reads TGTGCCATCAGTGTAGGTAGCTTAGACTACAATGAGCAGTTCTTC. This translates into CAISVGSLDYNEQFF. The V gene is TRBV10-3, the J gene TRBJ2-1; D remains unclear. There are 15 residues in the CDR3. V lost 4 bases to trimming and J lost 3 bases, with 13 bases between them. The germline V gene encodes CDR1 ENHRY and CDR2 SYGVKD.

This rearrangement joins TRBV25-1 to TRBJ2-1; D gene unclear. The CDR3 is 11 amino acids. V gave up 5 bases and J gave up 8 bases, with 7 bases separating them. Per the germline V gene, CDR1 is MGHDK and CDR2 is SYGVNS. For the CDR3, the DNA is TGTGCCAGCAGTATGGCGGATGAGCAGTTCTTC. Translating gives CASSMADEQFF. Complete variable domain (other parts from reference TRBV25-1 and TRBJ2-1): EADIYQTPRYLVIGTGKKITLECSQTMGHDKMYWYQQDPGMELHLIHYSYGVNSTEKGDLSSESTVSRIRTEHFPLTLESARPSHTSQYLCASSMADEQFFGPGTRLTVL.

The chain has TRBV7-8 and TRBJ1-3; 7 bases match TRBD1. V lost 5 bases, J lost 8 bases, and 6 bases stayed unmatched. The CDR3 runs to 13 residues. Germline loops: CDR1 SGHVS, CDR2 FQNEAQ. The CDR3 coding sequence is TGTGCCAGCAGCCAGGCAGGGGGAGACACCATATATTTT. It translates to CASSQAGGDTIYF.

The chain is built from TRBV5-6 and TRBJ2-2, with no clear D. The CDR3 is 13 residues long. CDR1 and CDR2 (germline): SGHDT, YYEEEE. V lost 1 base to trimming and J lost 4 bases, with 5 bases between them. The CDR3 sequence: CASSLLSTGELFF. The CDR3 DNA sequence: TGTGCCAGCAGCTTGCTTAGCACCGGGGAGCTGTTTTTT.

This chain joins TRBV27 and TRBJ2-7; 8 nucleotides align to TRBD1. The CDR3 length is 15 residues. Trimming removed 4 bases from V and 5 bases from J; junction bases left unmatched: 10. In germline, CDR1 is MNHEY, CDR2 SMNVEV (reference sequence). The CDR3 nucleotides are TGTGCCAGCAGTTCTTTGGGGACAGGAGTCAACGAGCAGTACTTC. Residues: CASSSLGTGVNEQYF.

This clone was seen only a few times. This sequence joins TRBV4-2 and TRBJ2-1; TRBD2 matches 11 bases. The V segment lost 2 bases and the J segment 2 bases; nucleotides outside the gene matches: 2. The CDR3 is made up of 16 amino acids. Germline CDR1 LGHNA, CDR2 YNFKEQ. The CDR3: CASSQIAGGTYNEQFF. The CDR3 nucleotides read TGTGCCAGCAGCCAAATAGCGGGGGGGACCTACAATGAGCAGTTCTTC.

This chain joins TRBV6-6 and TRBJ1-5; no definite D call. The V gene's germline CDR1 is MNHNY and CDR2 SVGAGI (reference sequence). The V end was cut by 6 bases, the J end by 3 bases, with 15 bases between. The CDR3 runs 15 residues. The CDR3 spells CASRPGVQNNQPQHF. DNA of the CDR3: TGTGCCAGCAGACCAGGAGTCCAGAACAATCAGCCCCAGCATTTT.

V and J are TRBV23-1 and TRBJ1-2; D uncertain. TRBV23-1 counts as an open reading frame of uncertain function. This CDR3 region has 15 residues. Trimming left V 0 bases short and J 3 bases short, with 11 bases between. The CDR3 sequence: CASSQSRSAYYGYTF. CDR3 coding DNA: TGCGCCAGCAGTCAATCCCGGAGCGCGTACTATGGCTACACCTTC.

This clone was observed a single time. DNA of the CDR3: TGTGCCAGCAGCGTAGATGTTGGGGAGCAGTACTTC. This codes for CASSVDVGEQYF. The chain has TRBV9 and TRBJ2-7; D ambiguous. Germline V gene data show CDR1 as SGDLS and CDR2 as YYNGEE. The CDR3 extends over 12 amino acids. The ends were cut back, 0 bases at V and 7 bases at J, with 8 bases in the middle.

Regarding this clone: An end of the junction differs from the germline gene, which may be a read error. The gene calls are TRBV6-1 and TRBJ1-2; D unclear. Germline CDR1 is MNHNS and CDR2 is SASEGT. This CDR3 is 10 amino acids long. CDR3 amino acids: CASREDGYTF. The CDR3 DNA sequence: TGTGCCAGCAGGGAAGATGGCTACACCTTC.

This chain links TRBV5-1 with TRBJ2-5; no firm D call. Germline values: CDR1 SGHRS, CDR2 YFSETQ. V was clipped by 4 bases and J by 3 bases, with 13 bases between them. The length of the CDR3 is 14 residues. CDR3 DNA: TGCGCCAGCAGCCCCGGTCCGGCCAAAGAGACCCAGTACTTC. Its protein is CASSPGPAKETQYF. Full variable domain (remainder filled in from reference TRBV5-1 and TRBJ2-5): KAGVTQTPRYLIKTRGQQVTLSCSPISGHRSVSWYQQTPGQGLQFLFEYFSETQRNKGNFPGRFSGRQFSNSRSEMNVSTLELGDSALYLCASSPGPAKETQYFGPGTRLLVL.

The chain uses TRBV4-1 and TRBJ2-1; TRBD2 aligns across 15 bases. This CDR3 is built from 18 residues. Germline CDR1 is MGHRA and CDR2 is YSYEKL. V lost 4 bases and J lost 7; bases outside the gene matches: 11. CDR3 region: CASSLGLAGGVTSNEQFF. The CDR3 DNA reads TGCGCCAGCAGCCTAGGACTAGCGGGAGGGGTTACGTCTAATGAGCAGTTCTTC.

V is TRBV7-6 and J is TRBJ2-5; D tentatively fits TRBD1 or TRBD2 (6 bases each). Trimming pared 1 base from V and 7 bases from J, leaving 10 bases between. The CDR3 has 13 residues. The germline V gene encodes CDR1 SGHVS and CDR2 FNYEAQ. The CDR3 is CASSLEQGGTQYF. The CDR3 bases are TGTGCCAGCAGCTTAGAACAGGGAGGGACCCAGTACTTC.

The V and J genes are TRBV11-2 and TRBJ2-1, with D unclear. This CDR3 has 13 residues. Deletions cut 1 base from V and 3 bases from J, with 4 bases between. The germline V gene has CDR1 SGHAT and CDR2 FQNNGV. CDR3 DNA: TGTGCCAGCAGCTTAGCGGACTACAATGAGCAGTTCTTC. This encodes CASSLADYNEQFF.

The chain uses TRBV5-1 and TRBJ2-5, with no clear D. Trimming shortened V by 1 base and J by 2 bases, and 9 bases separated the two germline ends. CDR3 length: 14 amino acids. Germline V gives CDR1 SGHRS, CDR2 YFSETQ. In DNA form, the CDR3 reads TGCGCCAGCAGCTTGAGGTCTGTACAAGAGACCCAGTACTTC. It translates to CASSLRSVQETQYF.

This clone was counted a single time. The V call is TRBV5-6, the J call TRBJ1-2; D gene uncertain. CDR1 and CDR2 (germline): SGHDT, YYEEEE. The CDR3 runs to 14 residues. V shed 4 bases and J shed 0 bases, with 10 bases lying between them. CDR3 protein: CASSPGSSNYGYTF. The DNA for the CDR3 is TGTGCCAGCAGCCCCGGGAGTTCTAACTATGGCTACACCTTC. Full variable domain (outside the CDR3, taken from reference TRBV5-6 and TRBJ1-2): DAGVTQSPTHLIKTRGQQVTLRCSPKSGHDTVSWYQQALGQGPQFIFQYYEEEERQRGNFPDRFSGHQFPNYSSELNVNALLLGDSALYLCASSPGSSNYGYTFGSGTRLTVV.

This chain links TRBV11-3 with TRBJ2-2; 7 nucleotides match TRBD1. CDR1 and CDR2 (germline): SGHNT, YENEEA. CDR3 length equals 15 residues. The J segment lost 2 bases and the V segment lost 2 bases, leaving 2 bases of the junction unmatched. The CDR3 DNA follows: TGTGCCAGCAGCTTAAGACAGGGTAACACCGGGGAGCTGTTTTTT. This codes for CASSLRQGNTGELFF.

V and J are TRBV9 and TRBJ2-7, with 7 positions matching TRBD1. The germline CDR1 and CDR2 sequences are SGDLS and YYNGEE. The trim removed 4 bases at V and 0 bases at J, leaving 4 bases unmatched. The CDR3 covers 14 residues. CDR3 bases: TGTGCCAGCAGCACCCGGGACAGCTCCTACGAGCAGTACTTC. It is translated as CASSTRDSSYEQYF.